These T cell receptor beta chains were read from a single sample in a study of cytomegalovirus exposure and HLA in healthy donors. Profiling relied on immunoSEQ multiplex PCR, and the TCRdb table lists in-frame clones only, not all of them. Seen here are 130,000 to 150,000 clones, 60% to 85% observed once, and the top ten hold 2.5% to 3.5%. The source material was PBMCs. The receptors shown here come from a male donor in good health and CMV-seronegative. Both conserved end residues are part of each CDR3.

V gene	J gene	CDR3 protein
TRBV25-1	TRBJ1-2	CASSVDRDGYGYTF
TRBV9	TRBJ1-2	CASSEGNSNYGYTF
TRBV4-1	TRBJ2-6	CASSQGSGSGANVLTF
TRBV7-2	TRBJ1-3	CASSLVATGTGNTIYF
TRBV4-2	TRBJ2-1	CASSQEGEGGPYNEQFF
TRBV5-1	.	CASSLARQLSYEQYF
TRBV7-6	TRBJ2-5	CASSSSQGETQYF
TRBV6-6	TRBJ1-5	CASSSGTLLQPQHF
TRBV4-1	TRBJ2-6	CASSQGVLQGVSGANVLTF
TRBV10-3	TRBJ2-5	CAISNPRGAGGLAQETQYF
TRBV6-6	TRBJ1-2	CASSYSISRDGYTF
TRBV7-2	TRBJ2-7	CASSPFRGSPEQYF
TRBV19	TRBJ2-7	CASSIAAGGEQYF
TRBV4-1	TRBJ2-7	CASSQDPLAGMLYF
TRBV6-5	TRBJ1-2	CASSWAGSLDVRGYTF
TRBV10-3	TRBJ1-5	CAISGGAADQPQHF
TRBV5-1	TRBJ1-1	CASSLQQGKGTEAFF
TRBV19	TRBJ2-2	CASKRTGGNTGELFF
TRBV9	TRBJ2-3	CASSVGGEDTQYF
TRBV9	TRBJ1-3	CASSVDRVSGNTIYF
TRBV29-1	TRBJ2-2	CSVVGAQGMNTGELFF
TRBV29-1	TRBJ2-7	CSVVGGRGEQYF
TRBV11-3	TRBJ2-1	CASSLRSADSYNEQFF
TRBV7-2	TRBJ2-2	CASSLGGGTGELFF
TRBV9	TRBJ1-4	CASSTRQGDNEKLFF
TRBV12-2	TRBJ2-3	CASRLNLAGGISDTQYF
TRBV10-3	TRBJ2-1	CAIRETSGSDEQFF
TRBV29-1	TRBJ2-7	CSATGSSDYEQYF
TRBV7-9	TRBJ1-5	CASSLGTYSNQPQHF
TRBV7-8	TRBJ1-2	CASSPQETGFGGYTF
TRBV6-5	TRBJ1-2	CASSWGLVYGYTF
TRBV7-9	TRBJ2-1	CASSLGASGTPGEQFF
TRBV19	TRBJ2-3	CASSIIPSPGTGAADTQYF
TRBV27	TRBJ1-1	CASSFQGTGNTEAFF
TRBV5-4	TRBJ2-1	CASSLTGLDRENEQFF
TRBV1	TRBJ1-6	CTSSQDLWPPGSPLHF
TRBV4-1	TRBJ2-7	CASSPNGQGRDEQYF
TRBV6-5	TRBJ2-1	CASRPHRGTYNEQFF
TRBV5-6	TRBJ2-7	CASSLASGCEQYF
TRBV19	TRBJ1-1	CASSSRQGSRYTEAFF
TRBV9	TRBJ1-6	CASSVRGGNSPLHF
TRBV6-5	TRBJ2-7	CASSYSMAGEYF
TRBV18	TRBJ2-5	CASSPPSRSETQYF
TRBV9	TRBJ2-1	CASTRSAGAYNEQFF
TRBV10-1	TRBJ2-2	CASSELRGGVGELFF
TRBV5-1	TRBJ2-1	CASSIGQGLAGGPSSFNEQFF
TRBV27	TRBJ1-5	CASSHRGDQPQHF
TRBV5-6	TRBJ1-1	CASSLVQQGGTEAFF